One sample yielded the 18 T cell receptor beta chains listed below, sequenced in a study of T cells in Graves' hyperthyroidism and ophthalmopathy. Amplified TCR beta CDR3 regions came from RNA transcripts. First-round RT-PCR of the TCR CDR3 relied on the HTBI primer set. TCRdb used MiXCR to reprocess the multiplex PCR reads, holding one entry per CDR3 protein. Of 600,000 to 650,000 distinct CDR3 sequences in the sample, under 25% were seen once. Sequencing was performed on blood. Receptors were obtained from a man aged 25 to 40 with Graves' ophthalmopathy.

This clonotype was seen only a few times. This chain joins TRBV6-1 and TRBJ1-4, with D possibly matching TRBD1 (6 bases). The CDR3 loop spans 15 amino acids. Germline CDR1 and CDR2: MNHNS and SASEGT. V was shortened by 5 bases and J by 5 bases, with 15 bases between the two germline ends. The CDR3 sequence is CASSSYGGGNEKLFF. CDR3 DNA: TGTGCCAGCAGTTCTTACGGCGGGGGCAATGAAAAACTGTTTTTT.

There are a few counts of this clonotype. The gene calls are TRBV12-3 or TRBV12-4 and TRBJ2-3; TRBD2 matches at 8 bases. V was pared by 4 bases and J by 1 base, with 7 bases of the junction left unmatched. The CDR3 spans 16 residues. This CDR3 is CASSSSLAEGTDTQYF. Here the CDR3 DNA reads TGTGCCAGCAGTTCCTCACTAGCGGAAGGCACAGATACGCAGTATTTT.

The CDR3 DNA reads as TGTGCCAGCAGCCGAGGACAGGGCGGGATCTATGGCTACACCTTC. Translating it yields CASSRGQGGIYGYTF. This rearrangement joins TRBV5-7 to TRBJ1-2; 8 bases are shared with TRBD1. TRBV5-7 is labeled an ORF, and its function is uncertain. This CDR3 is built from 15 residues. V lost 4 bases, J lost 4 bases, and 9 bases stayed unmatched.

This chain links TRBV30 with TRBJ2-1; 10 positions agree with TRBD2. The CDR3 covers 13 residues. Germline assignment: CDR1 GTSNPN and CDR2 SVGIG (reference sequence). Trimming cost V 0 bases and J 8 bases; bases outside gene matches: 1. The CDR3 bases are TGTGCCTGGAGTGTAGCGGGAGGGGATGAGCAGTTCTTC. Its translation is CAWSVAGGDEQFF.

There are a few counts of this clonotype. The chain is built from TRBV6-1 and TRBJ2-7; D ambiguous. The CDR3 length is 12 residues. The V end lost 0 bases, the J end lost 3 bases, and 3 bases lay between the germline ends. Germline CDR1 is MNHNS and CDR2 is SASEGT. The DNA for the CDR3 is TGTGCCAGCAGTGAAGCGGACTACGAGCAGTACTTC. Encoded protein: CASSEADYEQYF.

This chain joins TRBV30 and TRBJ1-6, with D hard to call. This CDR3 is built from 15 residues. V was shortened by 4 bases and J by 0 bases, with 10 bases between the two germline ends. In germline, CDR1 is GTSNPN, CDR2 SVGIG (reference sequence). CDR3 nucleotides: TGTGCCTGGAATTTATACACCTCCTATAATTCACCCCTCCACTTT. Protein: CAWNLYTSYNSPLHF.

The sample holds many counts of this clonotype. CDR3 in DNA: TGTGCCAGCAGTTTCGGAGATACGCAGTATTTT. It yields the protein CASSFGDTQYF. The chain has TRBV12-3 or TRBV12-4 and TRBJ2-3; no clear D. The CDR3 length is 11 residues. Trimming cost V 3 bases and J 5 bases, with 3 bases left between them.

A few counts support this clonotype. J is TRBJ2-1 and V is TRBV28; D unclear. Trimming removed 3 bases at V and 0 bases at J, with 15 bases between. Germline CDR1 MDHEN, CDR2 SYDVKM. The CDR3 runs to 17 residues. CDR3 nucleotide sequence: TGTGCCAGCAGTTTTTGGACGGAATTTAGCTCCTACAATGAGCAGTTCTTC. This codes for CASSFWTEFSSYNEQFF.

This clonotype was detected a few times. The rearrangement joins TRBV19 to TRBJ2-7; the D is unclear. The length of the CDR3 is 16 residues. Germline values: CDR1 LNHDA, CDR2 SQIVND (reference sequence). V was trimmed by 0 bases and J by 1 base, leaving 13 bases between them. The CDR3 is CASSIEGSYPSYEQYF. CDR3 DNA: TGTGCCAGTAGTATAGAAGGCAGTTATCCGTCCTACGAGCAGTACTTC.

The rearrangement links TRBV2 to TRBJ2-5; the D gene is possibly TRBD1 (5 bases). The CDR3 length is 12 residues. The ends were cut back, 8 bases at V and 4 bases at J, with 11 bases in the middle. The germline V gene encodes CDR1 SNHLY and CDR2 FYNNEI. CDR3 protein: CASGIQGETQYF. Written as DNA, the CDR3 is TGTGCCAGCGGTATTCAGGGAGAGACCCAGTACTTC.

V and J are TRBV5-1 and TRBJ2-7; 9 bases agree with TRBD2. CDR1 SGHRS and CDR2 YFSETQ come from the germline V gene. The CDR3 has 15 amino acids. Trimming at V came to 0 bases and at J to 2 bases, leaving 3 bases not matched to a gene. Written as DNA, the CDR3 is TGCGCCAGCAGCTTGGCTAGCGGGATAGCCTACGAGCAGTACTTC. This encodes CASSLASGIAYEQYF.

The table lists this clonotype with many counts. The CDR3 sequence is CASSFRLGAETQYF. CDR3 coding DNA: TGTGCCAGCAGCTTCCGACTGGGAGCAGAGACCCAGTACTTC. The genes are TRBV11-2 and TRBJ2-5; D perhaps matches TRBD2 (5 bases). In germline, CDR1 is SGHAT, CDR2 FQNNGV. The V gene lost 3 bases and the J gene lost 4 bases, with 12 bases spanning the gap. The CDR3 extends over 14 amino acids.

This clonotype has a handful of counts. The V and J genes are TRBV6-5 and TRBJ1-2; 8 bases align to TRBD1. CDR1 is MNHEY, CDR2 SVGAGI, per germline. Germline trimming cut 1 base from V and 6 bases from J; bases unmatched to any gene: 10. CDR3 length: 16 amino acids. The CDR3 loop is CASSYFGQGEWDGYTF. The CDR3 bases are TGTGCCAGCAGTTACTTTGGACAGGGAGAATGGGATGGCTACACCTTC.

At least ten counts were recorded for this clonotype. The chain uses TRBV6-1 and TRBJ2-7; D unresolved. V lost 5 bases to trimming and J lost 5 bases, with 10 bases between them. Germline values: CDR1 MNHNS, CDR2 SASEGT. The CDR3 consists of 12 residues. The DNA for the CDR3 is TGTGCCAGCAGTTTCATTGTAGACGAGCAGTACTTC. Residues: CASSFIVDEQYF.

The chain couples TRBV20-1 to TRBJ2-7; 8 nucleotides line up with TRBD1. Germline V gene sequence: CDR1 DFQATT, CDR2 SNEGSKA (reference sequence). The V segment lost 3 bases and the J segment 3 bases; nucleotides outside the gene matches: 10. The CDR3 runs to 15 residues. This chain's CDR3 is CSASVTGTGNYEQYF. As DNA, the CDR3 is TGCAGTGCTAGTGTAACCGGGACAGGTAACTACGAGCAGTACTTC.

The chain has TRBV7-2 and TRBJ1-2, with D hard to call. The germline gives CDR1 SGHTA, CDR2 FQGNSA. Deletions cut 3 bases from V and 6 bases from J, with 14 bases between. This CDR3 has 14 residues. The CDR3 sequence: CASSFTRDTDGYTF. As DNA, the CDR3 is TGTGCCAGCAGCTTCACACGTGACACAGATGGCTACACCTTC.

The V call is TRBV4-3, the J call TRBJ2-2; D gene ambiguous. Between the trimmed V and J ends, which lost 8 bases and 7 bases, there was a span of 11 bases. The CDR3 length is 12 residues. Germline V CDR1 and CDR2: LGHNA, YSLEER. This CDR3 is CASGEFGGELFF. The CDR3 nucleotides read TGCGCCAGCGGGGAATTTGGCGGGGAGCTGTTTTTT.

There are a few counts of this clonotype. The chain links TRBV6-5 to TRBJ1-5; D remains unclear. The germline V gene has CDR1 MNHEY and CDR2 SVGAGI. The CDR3 consists of 14 residues. The V end was cut by 3 bases, the J end by 1 base, with 7 bases between. CDR3 sequence reads: CASSYTSSNQPQHF. The CDR3 DNA sequence: TGTGCCAGCAGTTATACCTCCAGCAATCAGCCCCAGCATTTT.